This T cell receptor beta chain was documented in a study of blood T cell repertoires in COVID-19. Study information: The United States, Italy and Spain supplied acute and convalescent COVID-19 samples. PBMCs, B-cell-depleted T cells, or T cells were the source of the cDNA or gDNA that made up the material.

Germline CDR1 LNHDA, CDR2 SQIVND (reference sequence). The CDR3 sequence is 14 residues long. The ends were cut back, 2 bases at V and 1 base at J, with 8 bases in the middle. Source study methods: Estimated nucleated cell counts came from reference gene primer amplification. Here immunoSEQ multiplex PCR was the method, and the copy in TCRdb shows in-frame clones only, minus some. D and trimming were read from the DNA, whereas the V and J calls and clone size are those reported in that table. The sample records about 110,000 clones, about two thirds being singletons. This clonotype was sampled from a woman aged 40 to 49 with acute or convalescent COVID-19. V and J are TRBV19 and TRBJ1-1, with D unclear. The specimen was peripheral blood. Written as DNA, the CDR3 is TGTGCCAGTAGTATACGGGGAGGGAACACTGAAGCTTTCTTT. Amino acid sequence: CASSIRGGNTEAFF. The entire variable domain, with the rest obtained from reference TRBV19 and TRBJ1-1, is as follows: DGGITQSPKYLFRKEGQNVTLSCEQNLNHDAMYWYRQDPGQGLRLIYYSQIVNDFQKGDIAEGYSVSREKKESFPLTVTSAQKNPTAFYLCASSIRGGNTEAFFGQGTRLTVV.